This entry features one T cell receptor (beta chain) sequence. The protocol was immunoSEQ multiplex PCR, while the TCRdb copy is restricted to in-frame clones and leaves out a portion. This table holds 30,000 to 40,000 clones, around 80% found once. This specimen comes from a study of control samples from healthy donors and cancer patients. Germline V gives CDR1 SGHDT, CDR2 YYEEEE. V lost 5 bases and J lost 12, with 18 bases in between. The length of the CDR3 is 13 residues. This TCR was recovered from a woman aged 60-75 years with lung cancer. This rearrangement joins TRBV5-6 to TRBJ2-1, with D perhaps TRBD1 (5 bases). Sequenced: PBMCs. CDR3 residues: CASRPRQRSGQFF. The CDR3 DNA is TGTGCCAGCAGACCTAGACAGCGTAGTGGGCAGTTCTTC.